These 29 T cell receptor beta chains were all obtained from the same sample, sequenced in a study of blood T cell repertoires in COVID-19. The assay was immunoSEQ multiplex PCR, and TCRdb's table has in-frame clones only and misses some. The sample shows fewer than 55,000 clones, roughly two thirds of them seen only once. Material: peripheral blood. These receptors came from a woman in her seventies with acute or convalescent COVID-19.

CDR3 region: CASKTTGNYGYTF. In nucleotides, the CDR3 is TGTGCCAGCAAGACGACAGGGAACTATGGCTACACCTTC. This chain connects TRBV2 to TRBJ1-2; 7 nucleotides match TRBD1. V was clipped by 7 bases and J by 2 bases; unmatched bases: 4. Germline loops: CDR1 SNHLY, CDR2 FYNNEI. The CDR3 contains 13 residues. Full variable domain (remainder filled in from reference TRBV2 and TRBJ1-2): EPEVTQTPSHQVTQMGQEVILRCVPISNHLYFYWYRQILGQKVEFLVSFYNNEISEKSEIFDDQFSVERPDGSNFTLKIRSTKLEDSAMYFCASKTTGNYGYTFGSGTRLTVV.

This chain's CDR3 is CASSYLHEQYF. CDR3 DNA: TGTGCCAGCAGTTACCTCCACGAGCAGTACTTC. The chain joins TRBV6-5 to TRBJ2-7; the D is unclear. Germline CDR1 is MNHEY and CDR2 is SVGAGI. This CDR3 has 11 residues. The germline V and J ends were trimmed by 2 bases and 5 bases, with 4 bases remaining between them.

This chain links TRBV19 with TRBJ1-1, with 7 positions matching TRBD1. V dropped 9 bases and J dropped 0; count of bases not matched to a gene: 4. The germline gives CDR1 LNHDA, CDR2 SQIVND (reference sequence). CDR3 size: 13 residues. CDR3 in amino acids: CASGQAMNTEAFF. The CDR3 nucleotides read TGTGCCAGCGGACAGGCAATGAACACTGAAGCTTTCTTT.

The chain carries TRBV27 and TRBJ1-4, with D perhaps matching TRBD1 (5 bases). CDR1 and CDR2 from the germline V gene are MNHEY and SMNVEV (reference sequence). CDR3 length: 14 residues. Trimming left V 8 bases short and J 7 bases short, with 17 bases between. The CDR3, as DNA: TGTGCCAGCTCCTCAGGGATTGGGGTTGAAAAACTGTTTTTT. Protein sequence: CASSSGIGVEKLFF.

The V and J genes are TRBV28 and TRBJ1-1, with D unclear. Germline values: CDR1 MDHEN, CDR2 SYDVKM. The CDR3 has 11 residues. The V gene lost 9 bases and the J gene lost 8 bases, with 13 bases spanning the gap. The CDR3 is CASKSGVEAFF. The CDR3 nucleotides read TGTGCCAGTAAGAGCGGGGTCGAAGCTTTCTTT.

The CDR3 sequence is CASSLYRLQGESSNYGYTF. The CDR3 DNA sequence: TGCGCCAGCAGCTTGTACCGTCTGCAGGGGGAGTCATCTAACTATGGCTACACCTTC. J is TRBJ1-2 and V is TRBV5-1; 7 bases are shared with TRBD1. V lost 1 base and J lost 0; bases outside the gene matches: 15. The germline gives CDR1 SGHRS, CDR2 YFSETQ. This CDR3 region has 19 residues. Drawing the rest from reference TRBV5-1 and TRBJ1-2, the complete variable domain is KAGVTQTPRYLIKTRGQQVTLSCSPISGHRSVSWYQQTPGQGLQFLFEYFSETQRNKGNFPGRFSGRQFSNSRSEMNVSTLELGDSALYLCASSLYRLQGESSNYGYTFGSGTRLTVV.

The CDR3 reads CASSLLGQGSYNSPLHF. CDR3 nucleotides: TGTGCCAGCAGCTTGTTGGGACAGGGGTCCTATAATTCACCCCTCCACTTT. The V call is TRBV5-5, the J call TRBJ1-6, with 10 bases that match TRBD1. V lost 1 base and J lost 1; bases outside the gene matches: 2. There are 17 residues in the CDR3. The germline V gene has CDR1 SGHKS and CDR2 YYEKEE (reference sequence).

The chain has TRBV25-1 and TRBJ2-1; a possible D gene is TRBD1 (6 bases). Germline CDR1 reads MGHDK; CDR2 reads SYGVNS. The CDR3 loop spans 13 amino acids. Between the trimmed V and J ends, which lost 5 bases and 2 bases, there was a span of 7 bases. The CDR3 DNA sequence: TGTGCCAGCAGTCGGGACACCTACAATGAGCAGTTCTTC. Protein product: CASSRDTYNEQFF.

This clone was seen a handful of times. The chain uses TRBV28 and TRBJ2-2; D gene uncertain. Trimming took 6 bases from V and 1 from J, leaving 6 bases between them. CDR1 and CDR2 (germline): MDHEN, SYDVKM. This CDR3 is built from 13 residues. The CDR3 DNA reads as TGTGCCAGCAGATACAGGAACACCGGGGAGCTGTTTTTT. Its translation: CASRYRNTGELFF.

CDR3 nucleotide sequence: TGTGCCAGCAGGGGAGCTCGCACAGATACGCAGTATTTT. Its protein product is CASRGARTDTQYF. The rearrangement joins TRBV2 to TRBJ2-3, with a tentative D call TRBD2 (5 bases). This CDR3 has 13 residues. V gave up 6 bases and J gave up 1 base, with 8 bases separating them. CDR1 and CDR2 (germline): SNHLY, FYNNEI.

This clone was recorded once. The CDR3 nucleotides are TGTGCCAGCAGCGGTTTACAGGGCCTCGGGCCCAATTCACCCCTCCACTTT. Its protein is CASSGLQGLGPNSPLHF. J is TRBJ1-6 and V is TRBV9; the D gene is possibly TRBD1 (6 bases). The CDR3 is made up of 17 amino acids. Germline V CDR1 and CDR2: SGDLS, YYNGEE. Trimming pared 3 bases from V and 7 bases from J, leaving 20 bases between.

This clone was observed a handful of times. The chain joins TRBV7-6 to TRBJ2-7; 9 bases match TRBD2. In germline, CDR1 is SGHVS, CDR2 FNYEAQ. This CDR3 has 16 residues. The V gene end was trimmed by 1 base and the J gene end by 3 bases; junction bases not matched to a gene: 7. The DNA for the CDR3 is TGTGCCAGCAGCTTAGAGACTAGCGGAGCCCACTACGAGCAGTACTTC. Amino acid sequence: CASSLETSGAHYEQYF. Looking up the rest from reference TRBV7-6 and TRBJ2-7 gives the full variable domain: GAGVSQSPRYKVTKRGQDVALRCDPISGHVSLYWYRQALGQGPEFLTYFNYEAQQDKSGLPNDRFSAERPEGSISTLTIQRTEQRDSAMYRCASSLETSGAHYEQYFGPGTRLTVT.

This clone has more than one count but fewer than ten. The V gene is TRBV6-5, the J gene TRBJ1-2; D is perhaps TRBD1 (6 bases). From germline, CDR1 is MNHEY and CDR2 SVGAGI. The CDR3 sequence is 12 residues long. V lost 8 bases and J 4 bases, leaving 11 bases between the germline ends. CDR3 amino acids: CASGGALYGYTF. The CDR3, as DNA: TGTGCCAGCGGGGGGGCTCTCTATGGCTACACCTTC.

The rearrangement links TRBV6-5 to TRBJ1-6; 7 bases align to TRBD1. J lost 9 bases, V lost 0 bases, and 8 bases had no gene match. Germline V gives CDR1 MNHEY, CDR2 SVGAGI. This CDR3 is built from 16 residues. The CDR3 DNA reads TGTGCCAGCAGTTACTCGTACAGACAGGGCGGTTCACCCCTCCACTTT. Amino acid sequence: CASSYSYRQGGSPLHF.

This rearrangement joins TRBV7-9 to TRBJ1-4; D is possibly TRBD1 (6 bases). The germline CDR1 and CDR2 sequences are SEHNR and FQNEAQ (reference sequence). CDR3 length: 14 amino acids. Between the trimmed V and J ends, which lost 3 bases and 6 bases, there was a span of 11 bases. The CDR3 region is CASSFWTVDEKLFF. CDR3 DNA: TGTGCCAGCAGCTTCTGGACAGTTGATGAAAAACTGTTTTTT.

This clone has only one observation. The chain recombines TRBV28 with TRBJ2-5, with a tentative D call TRBD2 (7 bases). V dropped 7 bases and J dropped 2 bases, with 17 bases sitting between them. Germline V gives CDR1 MDHEN, CDR2 SYDVKM. This CDR3 has 15 amino acids. The CDR3 region has the DNA TGTGCCAGCAACCTAGGAGGGGGGGGTCAAGAGACCCAGTACTTC. As protein: CASNLGGGGQETQYF. Together with reference TRBV28 and TRBJ2-5, the CDR3 gives the full variable domain: DVKVTQSSRYLVKRTGEKVFLECVQDMDHENMFWYRQDPGLGLRLIYFSYDVKMKEKGDIPEGYSVSREKKERFSLILESASTNQTSMYLCASNLGGGGQETQYFGPGTRLLVL.

The gene calls are TRBV18 and TRBJ1-6, with a possible D match to TRBD1 (6 bases). Between the trimmed V and J ends, which lost 3 bases and 8 bases, there was a span of 14 bases. CDR1 is KGHSH and CDR2 is LQKENI in the germline V gene. The CDR3 has 15 residues. Here the CDR3 DNA reads TGTGCCAGCTCACCCGGTCAGGGGATCGATTCACCCCTCCACTTT. It translates to CASSPGQGIDSPLHF.

V is TRBV5-1 and J is TRBJ1-1; unclear D gene. Trimming shortened V by 4 bases and J by 2 bases, and 12 bases separated the two germline ends. The germline CDR1 and CDR2 sequences are SGHRS and YFSETQ. The CDR3 length is 14 residues. CDR3 in amino acids: CASSLAKGNTEAFF. For the CDR3, the DNA is TGCGCCAGCAGCCTAGCGAAGGGAAACACTGAAGCTTTCTTT.

This chain uses TRBV5-1 with TRBJ2-1, with 14 bases aligning to TRBD2. V trimming: 2 bases; J trimming: 0 bases; junction bases outside the gene matches: 13. The CDR3 is 21 amino acids. Germline V gives CDR1 SGHRS, CDR2 YFSETQ. The CDR3 DNA sequence: TGCGCCAGCAGCTTTTCACCCGGACTAGCGGGGGGTCTAAGCTCCTACAATGAGCAGTTCTTC. It translates to CASSFSPGLAGGLSSYNEQFF.

V gene TRBV3-1 (or the pseudogene TRBV3-2) combines with J gene TRBJ1-2, with TRBD1 identical over 11 bases. CDR1 and CDR2 (germline): LGHDT, YNNKEL (reference sequence). The CDR3 runs to 15 residues. The V segment lost 4 bases and the J segment 4 bases; nucleotides outside the gene matches: 5. The CDR3 loop reads CASSPTGTGGYGYTF. CDR3 DNA: TGTGCCAGCAGCCCGACCGGGACAGGGGGCTATGGCTACACCTTC.

This rearrangement joins TRBV5-1 to TRBJ2-3; 12 bases fit TRBD2. This CDR3 spans 16 amino acids. The trim removed 4 bases at V and 0 bases at J, leaving 3 bases unmatched. CDR1 is SGHRS and CDR2 is YFSETQ in the germline V gene. The DNA for the CDR3 is TGCGCCAGCAGCATAGGACTAGCGGGGAGCACAGATACGCAGTATTTT. Amino acids: CASSIGLAGSTDTQYF. The variable domain in full, completed from reference TRBV5-1 and TRBJ2-3, reads KAGVTQTPRYLIKTRGQQVTLSCSPISGHRSVSWYQQTPGQGLQFLFEYFSETQRNKGNFPGRFSGRQFSNSRSEMNVSTLELGDSALYLCASSIGLAGSTDTQYFGPGTRLTVL.

The rearrangement links TRBV5-5 to TRBJ2-7; perhaps TRBD2 as D (5 bases). CDR1 is SGHKS, CDR2 YYEKEE, per germline (reference sequence). The V gene lost 1 base and the J gene lost 6 bases, with 11 bases spanning the gap. The CDR3 length is 13 residues. The CDR3 nucleotides read TGTGCCAGCAGCTTGATGGGAGTAGGCGAGCAGTACTTC. Translation: CASSLMGVGEQYF. The full variable domain, its missing parts supplied by reference TRBV5-5 and TRBJ2-7, is DAGVTQSPTHLIKTRGQQVTLRCSPISGHKSVSWYQQVLGQGPQFIFQYYEKEERGRGNFPDRFSARQFPNYSSELNVNALLLGDSALYLCASSLMGVGEQYFGPGTRLTVT.

This chain connects TRBV6-6 to TRBJ1-5; unclear D gene. The germline V gene encodes CDR1 MNHNY and CDR2 SVGAGI (reference sequence). The CDR3 is made up of 16 amino acids. Trimming removed 0 bases from V and 0 bases from J, with 9 bases in between. In nucleotides, the CDR3 is TGTGCCAGCAGTTACTCGGCGGTCTCTAGCAATCAGCCCCAGCATTTT. As protein: CASSYSAVSSNQPQHF.

The chain is built from TRBV10-3 and TRBJ1-2, with a weak D call TRBD1 (6 bases). The CDR3 is made up of 14 amino acids. Germline assignment: CDR1 ENHRY and CDR2 SYGVKD. Trimming stripped 11 bases from V and 3 bases from J, with 19 bases between. In nucleotides, the CDR3 is TGTGCCCTAACCAAACCGGGACAATACTATGGCTACACCTTC. Translated: CALTKPGQYYGYTF.

The chain links TRBV5-6 to TRBJ1-5, with 9 bases fitting TRBD1. V was clipped by 4 bases and J by 6 bases; unmatched bases: 8. Germline-derived CDR1 and CDR2 are SGHDT and YYEEEE. The CDR3 has 15 amino acids. The CDR3, as DNA: TGTGCCAGCAGCGCGGGACAGGGAGGGGTTCAGCCCCAGCATTTT. Translating it yields CASSAGQGGVQPQHF.

The chain has TRBV28 and TRBJ2-5, with D possibly matching TRBD2 (5 bases). The CDR3 extends over 15 amino acids. V lost 5 bases to trimming and J lost 4 bases, with 17 bases between them. From germline, CDR1 is MDHEN and CDR2 SYDVKM. CDR3 residues: CASSREPRPPETQYF. CDR3 nucleotides: TGTGCCAGCAGTCGGGAACCTCGTCCCCCAGAGACCCAGTACTTC.

This clone was recorded a few times. V gene TRBV7-3 combines with J gene TRBJ2-1, with 13 bases identical to TRBD2. The junction had 2 bases not matched to a gene; V was cut back by 5 bases and J by 4 bases. The CDR3 has 15 residues. Germline-derived CDR1 and CDR2 are SGHTA and FQGTGA. The CDR3 spells CASSQLAGGYNEQFF. The CDR3 coding sequence is TGTGCCAGCAGCCAACTAGCGGGAGGGTACAATGAGCAGTTCTTC.

The chain employs TRBV11-2 and TRBJ2-7; D may be TRBD1 (6 bases). From germline, CDR1 is SGHAT and CDR2 FQNNGV. V was pared by 3 bases and J by 3 bases, with 12 bases between. The CDR3 spans 14 residues. The CDR3 loop reads CASSFGQTFYEQYF. The CDR3 DNA follows: TGTGCCAGCAGCTTCGGACAGACCTTCTACGAGCAGTACTTC.

This clone came up many times. This sequence joins TRBV4-1 and TRBJ1-2; 7 nucleotides match TRBD1. V dropped 4 bases and J dropped 8; count of bases not matched to a gene: 13. The CDR3 has 15 amino acids. CDR1 is MGHRA, CDR2 YSYEKL, per germline. This CDR3 reads CASSLSGTEGRGYTF. DNA for the CDR3: TGCGCCAGCAGCCTCTCCGGGACAGAAGGCAGGGGCTACACCTTC.